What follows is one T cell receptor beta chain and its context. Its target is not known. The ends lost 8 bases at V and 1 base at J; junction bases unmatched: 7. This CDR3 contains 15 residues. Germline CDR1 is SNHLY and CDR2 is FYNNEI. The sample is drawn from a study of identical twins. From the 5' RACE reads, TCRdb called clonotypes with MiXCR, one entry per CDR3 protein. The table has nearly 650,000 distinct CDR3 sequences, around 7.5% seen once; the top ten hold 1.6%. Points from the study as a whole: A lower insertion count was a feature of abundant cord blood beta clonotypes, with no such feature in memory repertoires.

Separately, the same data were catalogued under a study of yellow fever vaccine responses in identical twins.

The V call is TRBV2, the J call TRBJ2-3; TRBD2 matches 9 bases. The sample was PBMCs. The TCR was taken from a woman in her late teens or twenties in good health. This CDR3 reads CASGGWTSGTDTQYF. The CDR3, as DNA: TGTGCCAGCGGGGGATGGACTAGCGGCACAGATACGCAGTATTTT.